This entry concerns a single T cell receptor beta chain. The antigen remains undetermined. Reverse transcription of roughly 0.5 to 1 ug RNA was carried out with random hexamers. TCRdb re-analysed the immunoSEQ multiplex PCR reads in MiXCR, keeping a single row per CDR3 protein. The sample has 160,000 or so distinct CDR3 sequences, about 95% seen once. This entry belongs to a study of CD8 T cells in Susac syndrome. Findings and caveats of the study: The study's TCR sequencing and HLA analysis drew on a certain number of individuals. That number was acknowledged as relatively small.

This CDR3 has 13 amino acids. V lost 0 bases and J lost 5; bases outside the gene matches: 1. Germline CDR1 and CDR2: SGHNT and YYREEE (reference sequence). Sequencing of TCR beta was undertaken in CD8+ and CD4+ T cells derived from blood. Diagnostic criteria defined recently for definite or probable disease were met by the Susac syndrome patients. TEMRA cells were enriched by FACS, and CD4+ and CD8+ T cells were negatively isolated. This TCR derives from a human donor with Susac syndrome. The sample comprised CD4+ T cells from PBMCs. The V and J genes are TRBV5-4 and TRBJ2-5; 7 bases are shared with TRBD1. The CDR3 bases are TGTGCCAGCAGCTTGGTCAGGGGGGAGACCCAGTACTTC. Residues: CASSLVRGETQYF.